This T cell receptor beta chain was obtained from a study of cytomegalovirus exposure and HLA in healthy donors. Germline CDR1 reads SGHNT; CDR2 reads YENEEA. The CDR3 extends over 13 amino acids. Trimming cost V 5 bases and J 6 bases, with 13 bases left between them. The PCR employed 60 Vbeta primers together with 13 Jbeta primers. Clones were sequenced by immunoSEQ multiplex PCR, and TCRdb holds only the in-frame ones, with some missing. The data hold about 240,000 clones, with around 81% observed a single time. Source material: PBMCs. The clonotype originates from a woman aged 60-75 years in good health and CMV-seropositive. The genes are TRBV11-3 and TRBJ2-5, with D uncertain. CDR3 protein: CASSPALGQTQYF. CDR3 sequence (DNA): TGTGCCAGCAGCCCAGCCCTTGGGCAGACCCAGTACTTC.